These T cell receptor beta chains were read from a single sample in a study of blood T cell repertoires in COVID-19. Clones were sequenced by immunoSEQ multiplex PCR, and TCRdb holds only the in-frame ones, with some missing. There are about 250,000 clones in the sample; around 89% occur only once, and roughly 0.8% lies in the top ten. Sequenced input: peripheral blood. These receptors originate from a man aged 25 to 40 with acute or convalescent COVID-19. Both conserved end residues are part of each CDR3. The order of the fields is V gene, D gene, J gene, clone size, CDR3 protein, CDR3 DNA. D genes are given only for firm matches. Clone size appears in some rows only: once, few, many, or a class for an expanded clone.

>TRBV2|NA|TRBJ2-6|NA
CASVPYNSGANVLTF
TGTGCCAGCGTCCCGTACAACTCTGGGGCCAACGTCCTGACTTTC
>TRBV5-8|NA|TRBJ2-7|once
CASSFLAGPEQYF
TGTGCCAGCAGCTTCTTGGCAGGGCCCGAGCAGTACTTC
>TRBV2|TRBD2|TRBJ2-3|NA
CASSHQLLLAGIDYTQYF
TGTGCCAGCAGCCACCAGCTCCTACTAGCGGGAATTGATTATACGCAGTATTTT
>TRBV5-1|TRBD2|TRBJ2-1|NA
CASSLASSASGSNEQFF
TGCGCCAGCAGCTTGGCGTCTTCGGCTAGCGGGAGCAATGAGCAGTTCTTC
>TRBV28|NA|TRBJ2-1|NA
CASSLSLNEQFF
TGTGCCAGCAGTTTATCCTTGAATGAGCAGTTCTTC
>TRBV28|NA|TRBJ1-1|few
CASSSRRQLNTEAFF
TGTGCCAGCAGTTCACGCCGACAGCTGAACACTGAAGCTTTCTTT
>TRBV11-2|TRBD2|TRBJ2-7|NA
CASSLTPLAGGYEQYF
TGTGCCAGCAGCCTGACTCCGCTAGCGGGAGGATACGAGCAGTACTTC
>TRBV20-1|TRBD2|TRBJ2-2|NA
CSASIGGRTGELFF
TGCAGTGCTAGTATAGGCGGGAGGACCGGGGAGCTGTTTTTT
>TRBV27|NA|TRBJ2-1|once
CASSRRTVNEQFF
TGTGCCAGCAGCCGGAGGACAGTCAATGAGCAGTTCTTC
>TRBV5-8|TRBD1|TRBJ1-5|few
CASSLWGTGYQPQHF
TGTGCCAGCAGCTTGTGGGGGACAGGTTATCAGCCCCAGCATTTT
>TRBV7-8|NA|TRBJ2-7|NA
CASSLPGYNEQYF
TGTGCCAGCAGCTTGCCAGGGTATAACGAGCAGTACTTC
>TRBV6-5|NA|TRBJ1-1|NA
CASPREADTEAFF
TGTGCCAGCCCCAGGGAGGCGGACACTGAAGCTTTCTTT
>TRBV5-1|NA|TRBJ2-1|NA
CASSFVHGNEQFF
TGCGCCAGCAGCTTCGTCCACGGCAATGAGCAGTTCTTC
>TRBV6-5|NA|TRBJ2-7|NA
CASSPRGSEQYF
TGTGCCAGCAGCCCCCGGGGGTCCGAGCAGTACTTC
>TRBV18|NA|TRBJ2-5|few
CASSTPRQETQYF
TGTGCCAGCTCAACGCCCAGACAAGAGACCCAGTACTTC
>TRBV11-2|TRBD1|TRBJ1-3|NA
CASSLLRDRMGNTIYF
TGTGCCAGCAGCTTACTCCGGGACAGAATGGGAAACACCATATATTTT
>TRBV9|NA|TRBJ2-3|few
CASSVYGDTQYF
TGTGCCAGCAGCGTATATGGCGATACGCAGTATTTT
>TRBV28|NA|TRBJ1-1|NA
CASSLATAMNTEAFF
TGTGCCAGCAGTTTAGCGACAGCTATGAACACTGAAGCTTTCTTT
>TRBV6-5|NA|TRBJ1-3|NA
CASLRGAGNTIYF
TGTGCCAGCCTGAGAGGTGCTGGAAACACCATATATTTT
>TRBV6-2/TRBV6-3|NA|TRBJ1-1|NA
CASSSRENTEAFF
TGTGCCAGCAGTTCCAGGGAGAACACTGAAGCTTTCTTT
>TRBV5-1|TRBD2|TRBJ2-7|NA
CASSLAQGGSYEQYF
TGCGCCAGCAGCTTGGCCCAGGGCGGGAGTTACGAGCAGTACTTC
>TRBV18|NA|TRBJ1-1|NA
CASSPSTEYMNTEAFF
TGTGCCAGCTCGCCTTCGACAGAATACATGAACACTGAAGCTTTCTTT
>TRBV5-1|NA|TRBJ1-1|NA
CASSQEAVWNTEAFF
TGCGCCAGCAGCCAGGAAGCGGTTTGGAACACTGAAGCTTTCTTT
>TRBV15|NA|TRBJ1-2|once
CATSRERTTGTF
TGTGCCACCAGCAGAGAACGGACAACCGGCACCTTC
>TRBV3-1/TRBV3-2|NA|TRBJ2-3|NA
CASSPQFGDTQYF
TGTGCCAGCAGCCCCCAGTTTGGAGATACGCAGTATTTT
>TRBV2|NA|TRBJ1-1|NA
CASTRRQVMNTEAFF
TGTGCCAGCACCCGTCGGCAGGTAATGAACACTGAAGCTTTCTTT
>TRBV19|NA|TRBJ1-1|few
CASSIGLPSAEAFF
TGTGCCAGTAGTATAGGTCTGCCCTCGGCTGAAGCTTTCTTT
>TRBV28|NA|TRBJ1-2|NA
CASIPPKRGPANYGYTF
TGTGCCAGCATCCCACCCAAGCGGGGCCCCGCTAACTATGGCTACACCTTC
>TRBV9|NA|TRBJ1-1|NA
CASSVAGEMYTEAFF
TGTGCCAGCAGCGTCGCAGGGGAGATGTACACTGAAGCTTTCTTT
>TRBV23-1|NA|TRBJ2-3|NA
CAIRGNPTDTQYF
TGCGCCATCCGCGGGAACCCCACAGATACGCAGTATTTT
>TRBV12-1|NA|TRBJ1-6|NA
CASPRGRENSPLHF
TGTGCCAGTCCCAGAGGGAGAGAGAATTCACCCCTCCACTTT
>TRBV5-1|TRBD2|TRBJ2-3|NA
CASSTRLAGGTDTQYF
TGCGCCAGCAGCACCCGACTAGCGGGAGGGACAGATACGCAGTATTTT